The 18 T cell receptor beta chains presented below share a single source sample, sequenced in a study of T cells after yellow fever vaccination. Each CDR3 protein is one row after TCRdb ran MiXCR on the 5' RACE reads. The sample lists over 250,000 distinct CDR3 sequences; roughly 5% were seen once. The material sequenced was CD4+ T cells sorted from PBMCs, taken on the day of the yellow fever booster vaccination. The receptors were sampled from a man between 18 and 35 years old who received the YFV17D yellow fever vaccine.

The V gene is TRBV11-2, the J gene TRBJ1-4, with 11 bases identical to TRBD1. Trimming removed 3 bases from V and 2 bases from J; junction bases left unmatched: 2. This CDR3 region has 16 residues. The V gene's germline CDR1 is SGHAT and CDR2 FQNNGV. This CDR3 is CASSFGTGGTNEKLFF. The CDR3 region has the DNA TGTGCCAGCAGCTTCGGGACAGGGGGGACTAATGAAAAACTGTTTTTT.

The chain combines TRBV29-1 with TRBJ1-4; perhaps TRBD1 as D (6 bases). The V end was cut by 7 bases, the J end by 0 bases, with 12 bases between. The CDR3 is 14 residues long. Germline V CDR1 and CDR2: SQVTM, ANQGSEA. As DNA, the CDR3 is TGCAGCGCTAGGGACACTGCAACTAATGAAAAACTGTTTTTT. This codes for CSARDTATNEKLFF. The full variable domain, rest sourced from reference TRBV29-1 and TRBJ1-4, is SAVISQKPSRDICQRGTSLTIQCQVDSQVTMMFWYRQQPGQSLTLIATANQGSEATYESGFVIDKFPISRPNLTFSTLTVSNMSPEDSSIYLCSARDTATNEKLFFGSGTQLSVL.

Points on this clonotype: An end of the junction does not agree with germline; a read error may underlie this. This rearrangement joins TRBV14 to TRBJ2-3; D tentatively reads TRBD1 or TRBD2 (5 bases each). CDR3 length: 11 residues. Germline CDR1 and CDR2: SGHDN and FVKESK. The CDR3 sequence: CASSQHRDLDF. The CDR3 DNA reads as TGTGCCAGCAGCCAACACCGGGACCTGGATTTT.

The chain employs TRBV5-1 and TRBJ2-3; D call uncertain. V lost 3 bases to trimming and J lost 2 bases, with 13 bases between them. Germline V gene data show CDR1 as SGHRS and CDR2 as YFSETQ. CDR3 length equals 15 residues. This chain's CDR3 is CASSYVGLFTDTQYF. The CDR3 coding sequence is TGCGCCAGCAGCTACGTCGGGTTGTTCACAGATACGCAGTATTTT.

CDR3 region: CASSRTADQPQHF. The CDR3 region has the DNA TGTGCCAGCAGCCGAACAGCAGATCAGCCCCAGCATTTT. The rearrangement uses TRBV3-1 and TRBJ1-5, with D unresolved. CDR3 size: 13 residues. V was trimmed by 4 bases and J by 5 bases, leaving 9 bases between them. The germline V gene encodes CDR1 LGHDT and CDR2 YNNKEL (reference sequence).

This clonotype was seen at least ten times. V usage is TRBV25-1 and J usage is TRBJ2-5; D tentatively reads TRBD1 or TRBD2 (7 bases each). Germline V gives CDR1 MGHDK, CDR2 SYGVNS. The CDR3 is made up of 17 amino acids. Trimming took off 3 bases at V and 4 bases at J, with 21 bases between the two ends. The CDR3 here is CASSESPGGETSETQYF. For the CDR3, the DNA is TGTGCCAGCAGTGAGTCCCCAGGGGGGGAAACTTCAGAGACCCAGTACTTC.

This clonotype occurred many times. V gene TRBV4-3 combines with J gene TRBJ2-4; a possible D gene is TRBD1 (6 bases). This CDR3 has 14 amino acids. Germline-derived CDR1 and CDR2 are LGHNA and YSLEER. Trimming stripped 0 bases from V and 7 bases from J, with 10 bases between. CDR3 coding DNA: TGCGCCAGCAGCCAAGATCTGAGGGGGAACATTCAGTACTTC. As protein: CASSQDLRGNIQYF.

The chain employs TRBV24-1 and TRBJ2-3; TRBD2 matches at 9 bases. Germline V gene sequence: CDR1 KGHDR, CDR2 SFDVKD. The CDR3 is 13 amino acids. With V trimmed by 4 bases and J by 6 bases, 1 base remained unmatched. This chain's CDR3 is CATSDLAGDTQYF. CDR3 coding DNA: TGTGCCACCAGTGACCTAGCGGGGGATACGCAGTATTTT.

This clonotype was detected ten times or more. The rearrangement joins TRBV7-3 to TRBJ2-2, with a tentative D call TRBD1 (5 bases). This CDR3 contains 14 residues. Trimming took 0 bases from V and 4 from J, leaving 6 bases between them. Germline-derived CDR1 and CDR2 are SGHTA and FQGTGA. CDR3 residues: CASSLTGVTGELFF. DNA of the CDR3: TGTGCCAGCAGCTTAACAGGGGTCACCGGGGAGCTGTTTTTT.

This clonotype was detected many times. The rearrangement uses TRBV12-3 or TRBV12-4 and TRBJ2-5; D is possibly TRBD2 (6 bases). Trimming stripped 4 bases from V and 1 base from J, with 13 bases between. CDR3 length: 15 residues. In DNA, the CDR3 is TGTGCCAGCAGTTCCCCGGACTACGGCCAAGAGACCCAGTACTTC. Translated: CASSSPDYGQETQYF.

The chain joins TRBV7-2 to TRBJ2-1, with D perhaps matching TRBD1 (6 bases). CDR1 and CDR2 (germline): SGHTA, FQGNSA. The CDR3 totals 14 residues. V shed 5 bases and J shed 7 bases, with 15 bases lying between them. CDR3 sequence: CASSPQTGLNEQFF. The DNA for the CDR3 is TGTGCCAGCAGCCCGCAGACAGGTTTGAATGAGCAGTTCTTC. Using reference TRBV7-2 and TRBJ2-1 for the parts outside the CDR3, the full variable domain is GAGVSQSPSNKVTEKGKDVELRCDPISGHTALYWYRQSLGQGLEFLIYFQGNSAPDKSGLPSDRFSAERTGGSVSTLTIQRTQQEDSAVYLCASSPQTGLNEQFFGPGTRLTVL.

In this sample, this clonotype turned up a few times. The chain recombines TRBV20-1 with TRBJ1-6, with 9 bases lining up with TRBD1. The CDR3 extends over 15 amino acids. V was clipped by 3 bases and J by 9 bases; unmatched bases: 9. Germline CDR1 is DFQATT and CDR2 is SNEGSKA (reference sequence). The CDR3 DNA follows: TGCAGTGCTAGTTCCGGACAGGGGTTTACTTCACCCCTCCACTTT. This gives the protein CSASSGQGFTSPLHF.

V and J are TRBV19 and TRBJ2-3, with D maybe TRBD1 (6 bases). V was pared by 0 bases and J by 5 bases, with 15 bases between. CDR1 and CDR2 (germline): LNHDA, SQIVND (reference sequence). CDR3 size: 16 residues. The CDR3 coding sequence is TGTGCCAGTAGTATAGATCGTCTGGGGGCGGAAGATACGCAGTATTTT. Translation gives CASSIDRLGAEDTQYF.

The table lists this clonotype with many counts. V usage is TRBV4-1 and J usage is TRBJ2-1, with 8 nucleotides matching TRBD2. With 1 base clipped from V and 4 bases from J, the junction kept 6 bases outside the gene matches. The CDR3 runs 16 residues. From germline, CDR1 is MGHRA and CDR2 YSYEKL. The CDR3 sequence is CASSQVLSGEYNEQFF. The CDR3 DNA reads TGCGCCAGCAGCCAAGTCCTTAGCGGGGAGTACAATGAGCAGTTCTTC.

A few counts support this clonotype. CDR3 in DNA: TGTGCCAGCAGCTTAGCGAGGAACACCGGGGAGCTGTTTTTT. Translated: CASSLARNTGELFF. V usage is TRBV7-9 and J usage is TRBJ2-2; D call uncertain. CDR1 and CDR2 from the germline V gene are SEHNR and FQNEAQ (reference sequence). The V end was cut by 0 bases, the J end by 1 base, with 3 bases between. The CDR3 consists of 14 residues.

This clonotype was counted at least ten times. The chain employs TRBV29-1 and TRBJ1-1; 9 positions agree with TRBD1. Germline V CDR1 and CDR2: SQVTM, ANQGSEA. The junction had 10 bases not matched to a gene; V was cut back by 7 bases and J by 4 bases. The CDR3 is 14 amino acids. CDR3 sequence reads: CSGGQGGFGTEAFF. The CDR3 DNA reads TGCAGCGGGGGACAGGGAGGTTTTGGCACTGAAGCTTTCTTT. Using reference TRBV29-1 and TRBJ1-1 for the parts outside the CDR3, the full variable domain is SAVISQKPSRDICQRGTSLTIQCQVDSQVTMMFWYRQQPGQSLTLIATANQGSEATYESGFVIDKFPISRPNLTFSTLTVSNMSPEDSSIYLCSGGQGGFGTEAFFGQGTRLTVV.

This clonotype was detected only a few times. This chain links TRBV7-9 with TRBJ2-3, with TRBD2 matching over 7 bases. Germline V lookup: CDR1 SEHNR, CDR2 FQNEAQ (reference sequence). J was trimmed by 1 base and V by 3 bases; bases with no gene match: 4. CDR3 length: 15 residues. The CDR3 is CASSFPAGGTDTQYF. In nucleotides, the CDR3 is TGTGCCAGCAGCTTCCCGGCGGGGGGCACAGATACGCAGTATTTT.

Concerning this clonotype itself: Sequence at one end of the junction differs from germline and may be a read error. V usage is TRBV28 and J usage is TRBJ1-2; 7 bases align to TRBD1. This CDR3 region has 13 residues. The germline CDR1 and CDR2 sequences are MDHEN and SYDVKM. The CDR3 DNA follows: TGTGCCAGCGTCGTCAGGGGGAGTAGTGGCTTCACCTTC. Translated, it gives CASVVRGSSGFTF.